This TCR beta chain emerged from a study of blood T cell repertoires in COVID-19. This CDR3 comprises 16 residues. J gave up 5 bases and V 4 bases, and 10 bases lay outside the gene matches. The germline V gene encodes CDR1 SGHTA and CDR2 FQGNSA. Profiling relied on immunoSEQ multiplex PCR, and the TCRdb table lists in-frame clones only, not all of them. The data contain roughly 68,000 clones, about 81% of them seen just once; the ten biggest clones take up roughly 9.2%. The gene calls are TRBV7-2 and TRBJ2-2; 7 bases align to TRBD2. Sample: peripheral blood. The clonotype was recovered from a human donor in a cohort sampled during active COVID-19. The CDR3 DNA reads TGTGCCAGCAGCTGGGACTGGGACTATCTAACCGGGGAGCTGTTTTTT. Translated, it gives CASSWDWDYLTGELFF.